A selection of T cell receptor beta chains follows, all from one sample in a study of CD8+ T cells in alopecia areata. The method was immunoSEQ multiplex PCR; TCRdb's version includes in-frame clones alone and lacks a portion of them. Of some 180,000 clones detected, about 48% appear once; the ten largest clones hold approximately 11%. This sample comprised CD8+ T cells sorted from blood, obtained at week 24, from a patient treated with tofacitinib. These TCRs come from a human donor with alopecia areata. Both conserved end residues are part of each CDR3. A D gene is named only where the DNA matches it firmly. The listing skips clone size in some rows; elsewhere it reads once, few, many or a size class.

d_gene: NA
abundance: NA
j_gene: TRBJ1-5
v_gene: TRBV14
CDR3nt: TGTGCCAGCAGCGAGGGGAACGATAGCAATCAGCCCCAGCATTTT
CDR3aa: CASSEGNDSNQPQHF

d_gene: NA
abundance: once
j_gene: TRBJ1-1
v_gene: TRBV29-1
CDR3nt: TGCAGCTCCCTCTTGACGAACACTGAAGCTTTCTTT
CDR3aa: CSSLLTNTEAFF

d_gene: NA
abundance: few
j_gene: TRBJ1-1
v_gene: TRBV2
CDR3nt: TGTGCCAGCAGATCACTTGGGGGTGAAGCTTTCTTT
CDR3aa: CASRSLGGEAFF

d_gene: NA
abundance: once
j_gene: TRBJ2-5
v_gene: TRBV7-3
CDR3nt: TGTGCCAGCAGCTTAGGGCTACGGGAGACCCAGTACTTC
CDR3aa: CASSLGLRETQYF

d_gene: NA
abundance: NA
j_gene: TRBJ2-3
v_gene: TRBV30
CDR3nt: TGTGCCTGGAGTGTATTTGGCGGGGGCACAGATACGCAGTATTTT
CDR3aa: CAWSVFGGGTDTQYF

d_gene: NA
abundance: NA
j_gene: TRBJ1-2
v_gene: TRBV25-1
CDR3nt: TGTGCCAGCAGCGCAAACCCTAACTATGGCTACACCTTC
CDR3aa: CASSANPNYGYTF

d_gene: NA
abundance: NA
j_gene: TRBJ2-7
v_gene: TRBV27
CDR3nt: TGTGCCAGCAGCGGGGGCTCCTACGAGCAGTACTTC
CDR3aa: CASSGGSYEQYF

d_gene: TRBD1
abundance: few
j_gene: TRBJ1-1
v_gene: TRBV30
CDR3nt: TGTGCCTGGAGTGTAGGGGGCGCTGAAGCTTTCTTT
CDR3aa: CAWSVGGAEAFF

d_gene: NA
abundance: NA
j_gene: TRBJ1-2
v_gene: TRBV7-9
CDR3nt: TGTGCCAGCAGCTTAGGGCCTCCCTATGGCTACACCTTC
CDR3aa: CASSLGPPYGYTF

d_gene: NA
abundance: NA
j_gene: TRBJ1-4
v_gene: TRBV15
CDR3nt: TGTGCCACCAGCAGAGAAGGCGAGGGTGAGAATGAAAAACTGTTTTTT
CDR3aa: CATSREGEGENEKLFF

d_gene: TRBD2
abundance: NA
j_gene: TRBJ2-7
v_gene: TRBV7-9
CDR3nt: TGTGCCAGCAGCTCAACTAGCGGGGGCTCCTACGAGCAGTACTTC
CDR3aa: CASSSTSGGSYEQYF

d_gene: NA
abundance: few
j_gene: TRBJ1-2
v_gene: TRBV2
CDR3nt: TGTGCCAGCCGTGGGACTCCGTATGGCTACACCTTC
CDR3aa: CASRGTPYGYTF

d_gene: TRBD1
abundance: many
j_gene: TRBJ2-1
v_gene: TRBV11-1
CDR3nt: TGTGCCACCGGGACAGGGGGTTACAATGAGCAGTTCTTC
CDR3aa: CATGTGGYNEQFF

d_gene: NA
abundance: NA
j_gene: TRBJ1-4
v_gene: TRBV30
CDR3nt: TGTGCCTGGAGCGGGAACTCTGAGCTGTTTTTT
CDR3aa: CAWSGNSELFF

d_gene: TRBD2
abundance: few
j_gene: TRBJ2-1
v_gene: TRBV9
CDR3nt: TGTGCCAGCAGCGTAGAGGCGGGGGGGCAAAGGGGTGAGCAGTTCTTC
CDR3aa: CASSVEAGGQRGEQFF

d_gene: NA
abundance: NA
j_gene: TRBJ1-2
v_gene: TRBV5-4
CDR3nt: TGTGCCAGCAGCTTGGAGGGTGACGGCTACACCTTC
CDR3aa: CASSLEGDGYTF

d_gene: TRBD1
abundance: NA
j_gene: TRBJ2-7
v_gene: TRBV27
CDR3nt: TGTGCCAGCGCCGACTCGACAGGGCCCTTGAGTGTCTACGAGCAGTACTTC
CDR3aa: CASADSTGPLSVYEQYF

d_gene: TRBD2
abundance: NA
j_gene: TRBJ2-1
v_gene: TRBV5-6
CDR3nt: TGTGCCAGCAGCTTGTCGAGCGGGGCCTACAATGAGCAGTTCTTC
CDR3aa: CASSLSSGAYNEQFF

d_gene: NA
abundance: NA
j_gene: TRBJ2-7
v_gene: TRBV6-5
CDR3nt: TGTGCCAGCAGTCACGGAGATGCCTACGAGCAGTACTTC
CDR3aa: CASSHGDAYEQYF

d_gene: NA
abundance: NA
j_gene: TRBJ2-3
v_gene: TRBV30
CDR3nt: TGTGCCTACGGCCGGGACAAGAGCACAGATACGCAGTATTTT
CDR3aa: CAYGRDKSTDTQYF

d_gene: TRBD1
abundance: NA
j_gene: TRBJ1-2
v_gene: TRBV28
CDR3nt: TGTGCCAGCAGCCGTAGACAGGGTGGCGCCTTCAACTATGGCTACACCTTC
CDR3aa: CASSRRQGGAFNYGYTF

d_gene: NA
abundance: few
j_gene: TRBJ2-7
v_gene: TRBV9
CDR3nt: TGTGCCAGCAGCGTAGAGGAGGGGGCAGTCAACGAGCAGTACTTC
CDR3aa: CASSVEEGAVNEQYF

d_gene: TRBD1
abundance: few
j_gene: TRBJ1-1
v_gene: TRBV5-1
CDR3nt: TGCGCCAGCAGCTTGGGGGACAGTCGGGTAATGAACACTGAAGCTTTCTTT
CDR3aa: CASSLGDSRVMNTEAFF

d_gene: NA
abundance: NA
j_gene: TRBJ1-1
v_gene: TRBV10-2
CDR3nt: TGCGCCAGCAGTGACCCACGAAAGTACGGTTTGAACACTGAAGCTTTCTTT
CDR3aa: CASSDPRKYGLNTEAFF

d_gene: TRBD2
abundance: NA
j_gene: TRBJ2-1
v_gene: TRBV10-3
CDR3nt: TGTGCCATCAGTGAGTCGACGGCCAGGGGACTAGACCATAATGAGCAGTTCTTC
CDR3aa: CAISESTARGLDHNEQFF

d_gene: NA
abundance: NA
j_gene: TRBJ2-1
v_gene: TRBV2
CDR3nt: TGTGCCAGCAGTGAATCCGGGTACAATGAGCAGTTCTTC
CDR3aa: CASSESGYNEQFF

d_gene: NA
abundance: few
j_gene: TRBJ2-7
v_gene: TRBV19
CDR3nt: TGTGCCAGTAGTATAGATCTGGGGACCTACGAGCAGTACTTC
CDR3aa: CASSIDLGTYEQYF

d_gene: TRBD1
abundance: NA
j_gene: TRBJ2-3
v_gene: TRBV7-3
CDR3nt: TGTGCCAGCAGCGACGGACAGGGACAGTATTTT
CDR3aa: CASSDGQGQYF

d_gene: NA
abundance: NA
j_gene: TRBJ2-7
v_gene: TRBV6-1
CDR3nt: TGTGCCAGCAGTTCCCGGGACAAGGATGAGGAAGGGCAGTACTTC
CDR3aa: CASSSRDKDEEGQYF

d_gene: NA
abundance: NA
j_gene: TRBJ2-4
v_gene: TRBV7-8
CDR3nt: TGTGCCAGCAGCTTATCCGGGAGCTTAGCCAAAAACATTCAGTACTTC
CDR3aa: CASSLSGSLAKNIQYF

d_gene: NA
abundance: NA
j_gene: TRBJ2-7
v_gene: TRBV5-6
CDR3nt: TGTGCCAGCAGCTTAGCGAACGAGCAGTACTTC
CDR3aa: CASSLANEQYF

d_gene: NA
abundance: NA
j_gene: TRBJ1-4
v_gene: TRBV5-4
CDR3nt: TGTGCCAGCAGCTCCGGGACCCTTAATGAAAAACTGTTTTTT
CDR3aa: CASSSGTLNEKLFF

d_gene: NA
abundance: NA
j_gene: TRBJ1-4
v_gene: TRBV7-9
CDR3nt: TGTGCCAGCAGCCGAGCCGGGGTAAAACTGTTTTTT
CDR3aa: CASSRAGVKLFF

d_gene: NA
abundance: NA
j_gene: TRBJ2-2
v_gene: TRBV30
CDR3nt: TGTGCCTGGAGTCATACGGTCCCTTCTAACGGGGAGCTGTTTTTT
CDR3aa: CAWSHTVPSNGELFF

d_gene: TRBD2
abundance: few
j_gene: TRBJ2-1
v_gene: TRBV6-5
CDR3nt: TGTGCCAGCAGTTATTGGGCGGGGGTATTACACAATGAGCAGTTCTTC
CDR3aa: CASSYWAGVLHNEQFF

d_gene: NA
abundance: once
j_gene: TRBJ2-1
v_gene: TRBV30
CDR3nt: TGTGCCTGGAGCGTAATGGGCGGCAATGAGCAGTTCTTC
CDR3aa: CAWSVMGGNEQFF

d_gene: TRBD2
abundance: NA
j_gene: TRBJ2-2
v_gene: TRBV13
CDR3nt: TGTGCCAGCAGCCCGACGGGACTAGCGGGAAGGACCGGGGAGCTGTTTTTT
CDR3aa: CASSPTGLAGRTGELFF

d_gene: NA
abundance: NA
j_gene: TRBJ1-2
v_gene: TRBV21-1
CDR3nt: TGTGCCAGCAGCAAAGAAGGGCCGGGTCGTGGCTACACCTTC
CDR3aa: CASSKEGPGRGYTF

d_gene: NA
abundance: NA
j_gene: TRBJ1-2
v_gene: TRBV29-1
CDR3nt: TGCAGCGTTGTGGAGGGCACTAACTATGGCTACACCTTC
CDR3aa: CSVVEGTNYGYTF

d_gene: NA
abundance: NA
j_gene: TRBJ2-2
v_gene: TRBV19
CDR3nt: TGTGCCAGTAACCCGGGGAACACCGGGGAGCTGTTTTTT
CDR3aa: CASNPGNTGELFF

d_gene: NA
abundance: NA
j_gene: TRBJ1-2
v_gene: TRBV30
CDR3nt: TGTGCCTCCCCCGCCAGGGCCGAGCGGCTTGGCTACACCTTC
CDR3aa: CASPARAERLGYTF

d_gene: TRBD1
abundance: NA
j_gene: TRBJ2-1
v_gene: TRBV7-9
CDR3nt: TGTGCCAGCAGCTTAGAGGGCAGGGGGCTAAACAATGAGCAGTTCTTC
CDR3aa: CASSLEGRGLNNEQFF

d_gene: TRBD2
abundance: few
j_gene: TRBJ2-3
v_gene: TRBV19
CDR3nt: TGTGCCAGTAGTTCACGGACTAGCGGGGGGTTCACAGATACGCAGTATTTT
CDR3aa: CASSSRTSGGFTDTQYF

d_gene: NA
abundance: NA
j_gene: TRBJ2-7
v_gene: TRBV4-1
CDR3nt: TGCGCCAGCAGCCAAGCGGGAGCCTACGAGCAGTACTTC
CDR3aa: CASSQAGAYEQYF

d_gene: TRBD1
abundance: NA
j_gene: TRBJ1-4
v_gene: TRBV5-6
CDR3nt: TGTGCCAGCAGCCCCCCCGGGACAGATGAAAAACTGTTTTTT
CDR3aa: CASSPPGTDEKLFF

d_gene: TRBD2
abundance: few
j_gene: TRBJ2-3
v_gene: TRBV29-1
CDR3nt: TGCAGCGTTGAAGTCGCGGGGGGCACAGATACGCAGTATTTT
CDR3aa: CSVEVAGGTDTQYF

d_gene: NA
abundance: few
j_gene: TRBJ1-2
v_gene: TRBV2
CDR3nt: TGTGCCAGCGGAAAAGATCCCTATGGCTACACCTTC
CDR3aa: CASGKDPYGYTF

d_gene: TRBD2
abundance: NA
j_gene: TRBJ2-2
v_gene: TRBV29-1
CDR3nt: TGCAGCGTTGTGGGTAGCGGGGAGGTCACCGGGGAGCTGTTTTTT
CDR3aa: CSVVGSGEVTGELFF

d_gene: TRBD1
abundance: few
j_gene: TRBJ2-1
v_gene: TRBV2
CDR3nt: TGTGCCAGCAGTGAAATAGGACAGGGGGTCAATGAGCAGTTCTTC
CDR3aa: CASSEIGQGVNEQFF